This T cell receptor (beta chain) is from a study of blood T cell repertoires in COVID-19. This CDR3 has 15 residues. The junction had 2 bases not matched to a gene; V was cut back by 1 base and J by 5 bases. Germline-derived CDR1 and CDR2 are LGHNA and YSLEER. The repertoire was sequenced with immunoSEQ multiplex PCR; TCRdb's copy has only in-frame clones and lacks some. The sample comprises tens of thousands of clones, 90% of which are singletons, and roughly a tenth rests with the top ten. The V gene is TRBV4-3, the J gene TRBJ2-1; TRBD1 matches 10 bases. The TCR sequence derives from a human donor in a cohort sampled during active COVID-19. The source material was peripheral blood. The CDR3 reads CASSQGTGGNNEQFF. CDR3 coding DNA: TGCGCCAGCAGCCAAGGGACAGGGGGGAACAATGAGCAGTTCTTC.